This T cell receptor (beta chain) was sequenced for a study of sequential checkpoint blockade in melanoma. Study-wide context: Both treatment sequences were followed by maintenance nivolumab.

Profiled with immunoSEQ multiplex PCR; TCRdb holds only in-frame clones, not every one. In the table there are fewer than 40,000 clones, around nine tenths of which are singletons. V shed 6 bases and J shed 4 bases, with 3 bases lying between them. CDR1 is MNHEY, CDR2 SMNVEV, per germline (reference sequence). CDR3 length: 11 residues. The treatment was: randomized to nivolumab then ipilimumab (arm A) or the reverse (arm B). Patients had received no earlier DNA-damaging chemotherapy. From thawed PBMCs, live CD3+CD8+ cells negative for CD19 and CD56 were sorted. The chain uses TRBV27 and TRBJ1-4; D unclear. The source material was CD8+ T cells sorted from blood (inferred from file names), sampled from a patient given nivolumab and ipilimumab in sequence. The origin of this receptor is a human donor with melanoma. CDR3 coding DNA: TGTGCCAGCAGCTTTAATGAAAAACTGTTTTTT. Translated: CASSFNEKLFF.